The T cell receptor (beta chain) described here comes from a study of breast tumors, draining lymph nodes, adjacent tissues. Notes on the study in general: Luminal-like breast cancer showed significantly greater tumor-nontumor repertoire similarity than basal-like breast cancer did. That most tumor T cells come from lymph nodes remained unproven. Tumor TCR diversity was below lymph nodes but above nontumor tissue.

The CDR3 has 15 amino acids. J lost 6 bases, V lost 4 bases, and 10 bases had no gene match. CDR1 and CDR2 (germline): SGHNT, YYREEE (reference sequence). Via MiXCR, TCRdb re-called the multiplex PCR reads, giving one row per CDR3 protein. Of about 110,000 distinct CDR3 sequences listed, about 29% are singletons. Axillary draining lymph nodes of breast cancer patients supplied the node samples. This clonotype occurred many times. Its antigen is unidentified. J is TRBJ2-7 and V is TRBV5-4, with TRBD2 matching 10 bases. This TCR was sampled from a female donor with breast cancer. Some clones in this sample may be carry-over from other donors' samples. Specimen: axillary lymph node tissue. CDR3 sequence reads: CASSPKPSGSGEQYF. The CDR3 bases are TGTGCCAGCAGCCCCAAGCCTAGCGGGAGCGGCGAGCAGTACTTC.